This entry is about one T cell receptor beta chain. The antigen remains unidentified. The data originate from a study of cytomegalovirus exposure and HLA in healthy donors. Study-level results: Across all donors, roughly uniform sequencing depth was an assumption of the presence/absence analyses. The likely explanation for a cluster of highly shared sequence variants was sequencing artifact.

The V and J ends lost 2 bases and 6 bases, in that order; junction bases with no gene match: 12. CDR3 length equals 16 residues. The germline V gene encodes CDR1 SGHDT and CDR2 YYEEEE. The PCR used 60 Vbeta and 13 Jbeta primers. The repertoire was sequenced with immunoSEQ multiplex PCR; TCRdb's copy has only in-frame clones and lacks some. The repertoire table contains about 150,000 clones. This TCR came from a woman aged 45-65 years in good health and CMV-seronegative. The sequencing sample was made of PBMCs. The genes are TRBV5-6 and TRBJ1-2; TRBD1 agrees at 8 bases. The CDR3 DNA reads TGTGCCAGCAGCTTATACGGGGGCAGGGGGCGCGATGGCTACACCTTC. Protein: CASSLYGGRGRDGYTF.